The clone carrying this TCR beta chain appeared a few times. Its specificity is unknown. This entry is derived from a study of CD8+ T cells in alopecia areata. Whole-study results and caveats: Lesional scalp exceeded normal scalp in clonality, especially in alopecia totalis/universalis. Scalp samples also contribute reads from the resident alphabeta T cells found in normal skin.

The CDR3 length is 12 residues. CDR1 is KGHSH, CDR2 LQKENI, per germline. Trimming cost V 5 bases and J 2 bases, with 6 bases left between them. RNA was extracted and reverse transcribed into cDNA as the sequencing template. The assay was immunoSEQ multiplex PCR, and TCRdb's table has in-frame clones only and misses some. This table holds 90,000 to 100,000 clones, 41% found once. The chain carries TRBV18 and TRBJ2-5; D gene unclear. The source material was CD4+ T cells sorted from blood. The clonotype comes from a human donor with alopecia areata. The CDR3 coding sequence is TGTGCCAGCTCAGGTCTGCAAGAGACCCAGTACTTC. The encoded protein is CASSGLQETQYF.